This paragraph reports one TCR beta chain. Antigen: not known. The data originate from a study of cytomegalovirus exposure and HLA in healthy donors. Study-wide results and limits: An Asian-associated ancestry cluster reportedly showed fewer N-insertions than the approximately 670-donor mean in a later analysis. Per a later analysis, HLA-associated TCR beta chains showed more clonal expansion than other, equally common TCR beta chains.

Germline V CDR1 and CDR2: SGHRS, YFSETQ. This CDR3 contains 15 residues. With 1 base clipped from V and 2 bases from J, the junction kept 4 bases outside the gene matches. Primers: 60 Vbeta forward and 13 Jbeta reverse. Measured with immunoSEQ multiplex PCR; TCRdb has only the in-frame clones, and not every one. The sample carries about 170,000 clones, approximately 73% recorded once. This sequence joins TRBV5-1 and TRBJ2-7, with 9 bases identical to TRBD2. The source is a woman younger than 30 in good health and CMV-seropositive. The sequenced sample was PBMCs. CDR3 nucleotides: TGCGCCAGCAGCTTGTTAGCGGGGGCCGCCTACGAGCAGTACTTC. The encoded protein is CASSLLAGAAYEQYF.